The TCR beta chain under discussion was sequenced for a study of CD8 T cells in Susac syndrome. The RNA input was 0.5 to 1 ug, and it was reverse transcribed with random hexamers. TCRdb re-analysed the immunoSEQ multiplex PCR reads in MiXCR, keeping a single row per CDR3 protein. The sample records 250,000 to 300,000 distinct CDR3 sequences, about nine tenths being singletons. Sequenced: CD8+ T cells from PBMCs. The receptor comes from a human donor with multiple sclerosis.

CDR3 amino acids: CASSELGAASTDTQYF. The CDR3 DNA follows: TGTGCCAGCAGTGAATTGGGGGCAGCTAGCACAGATACGCAGTATTTT. V and J are TRBV2 and TRBJ2-3; D is possibly TRBD1 (6 bases). This CDR3 is 16 amino acids long. The V gene lost 2 bases and the J gene lost 0 bases, with 12 bases spanning the gap. Germline assignment: CDR1 SNHLY and CDR2 FYNNEI.